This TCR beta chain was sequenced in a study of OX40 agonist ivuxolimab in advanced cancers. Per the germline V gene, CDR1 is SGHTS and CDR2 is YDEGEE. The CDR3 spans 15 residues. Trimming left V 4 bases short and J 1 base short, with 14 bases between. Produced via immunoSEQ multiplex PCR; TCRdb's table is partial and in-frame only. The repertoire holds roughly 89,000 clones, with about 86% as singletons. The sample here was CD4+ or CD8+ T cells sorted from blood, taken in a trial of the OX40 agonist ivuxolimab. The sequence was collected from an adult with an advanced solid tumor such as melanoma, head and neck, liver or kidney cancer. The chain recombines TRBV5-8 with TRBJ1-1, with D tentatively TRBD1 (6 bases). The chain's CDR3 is CASSKTQGANTEAFF. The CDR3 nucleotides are TGTGCCAGCAGCAAAACACAGGGCGCGAACACTGAAGCTTTCTTT.